This TCR beta chain derives from a study of T cell responses to AZD1222 COVID-19 vaccine. Turning to this clone: Its antigen is not known.

CDR1 is MNHNS and CDR2 is SASEGT in the germline V gene. The V and J ends lost 0 bases and 11 bases respectively, with 11 bases between them. The length of the CDR3 is 13 residues. TCRdb's copy holds only in-frame clones and misses some; the assay was immunoSEQ multiplex PCR. The sample carries about 170,000 clones, around nine tenths recorded once. Whole-study findings and limits: Recipients of AZD1222 seropositive at baseline numbered only five or six.

This rearrangement joins TRBV6-1 to TRBJ1-5, with D uncertain. This TCR came from an adult who received the AZD1222 COVID-19 vaccine. The sequencing here drew on peripheral blood, taken 28 days after the second AZD1222 dose. Here the CDR3 reads CASSEAVSGSQHF. The DNA for the CDR3 is TGTGCCAGCAGTGAAGCGGTCTCCGGATCCCAGCATTTT.